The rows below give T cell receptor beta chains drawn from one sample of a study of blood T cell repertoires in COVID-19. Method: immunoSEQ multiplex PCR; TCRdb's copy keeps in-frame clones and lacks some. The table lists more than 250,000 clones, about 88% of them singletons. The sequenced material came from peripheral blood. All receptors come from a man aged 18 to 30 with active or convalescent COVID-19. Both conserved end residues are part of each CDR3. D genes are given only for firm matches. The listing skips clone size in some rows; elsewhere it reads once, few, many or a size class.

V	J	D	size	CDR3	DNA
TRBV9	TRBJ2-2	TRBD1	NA	CASQTGGRVTGELFF	TGTGCCAGTCAAACAGGGGGCCGTGTCACCGGGGAGCTGTTTTTT
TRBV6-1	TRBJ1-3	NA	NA	CASSEVGQWTGNTIYF	TGTGCCAGCAGTGAAGTAGGACAGTGGACAGGAAACACCATATATTTT
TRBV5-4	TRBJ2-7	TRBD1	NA	CASSLWSGTGNYEQYF	TGTGCCAGCAGCCTCTGGAGCGGGACAGGGAACTACGAGCAGTACTTC
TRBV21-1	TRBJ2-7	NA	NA	CASSREARPRSYEQYF	TGTGCCAGCAGCCGGGAAGCCAGGCCCAGGTCCTACGAGCAGTACTTC
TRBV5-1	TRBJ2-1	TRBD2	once	CASSSSPAGTSGGDEQFF	TGCGCCAGCAGCTCATCCCCCGCGGGGACTAGCGGGGGCGATGAGCAGTTCTTC
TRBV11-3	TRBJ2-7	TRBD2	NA	CASSPVAGYEQYF	TGTGCCAGCAGCCCGGTAGCGGGATACGAGCAGTACTTC
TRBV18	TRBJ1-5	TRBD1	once	CASSLNGQDSNQPQHF	TGTGCCAGCTCTCTCAACGGACAGGATAGCAATCAGCCCCAGCATTTT
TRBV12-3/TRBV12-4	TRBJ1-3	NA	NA	CASSPGFGIYF	TGTGCCAGCAGTCCAGGGTTTGGCATATATTTT
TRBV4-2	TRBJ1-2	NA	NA	CASSQNVGQLDGYTF	TGTGCCAGCAGCCAGAACGTAGGACAGTTGGATGGCTACACCTTC
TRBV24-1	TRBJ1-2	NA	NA	CATSDSPGTYGYTF	TGTGCCACCAGTGATTCCCCTGGCACCTATGGCTACACCTTC
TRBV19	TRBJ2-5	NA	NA	CASSIGYTIGSETQYF	TGTGCCAGTAGTATAGGCTACACGATCGGGTCGGAGACCCAGTACTTC
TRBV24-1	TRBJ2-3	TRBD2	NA	CATSDVSGSADTQYF	TGTGCCACCAGTGACGTTAGCGGGAGCGCAGATACGCAGTATTTT
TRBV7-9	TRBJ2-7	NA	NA	CASSPTGLLSYEQYF	TGTGCCAGCAGCCCCACGGGACTGCTCTCCTACGAGCAGTACTTC
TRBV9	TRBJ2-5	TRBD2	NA	CASSVEAGAETQYF	TGTGCCAGCAGCGTGGAAGCGGGGGCAGAGACCCAGTACTTC
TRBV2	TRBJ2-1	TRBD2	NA	CASALFGGGNNNEQFF	TGTGCCAGCGCCCTTTTCGGGGGGGGTAACAACAATGAGCAGTTCTTC
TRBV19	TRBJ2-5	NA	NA	CASSVTGDLQETQYF	TGTGCCAGTAGTGTTACAGGCGACCTGCAAGAGACCCAGTACTTC
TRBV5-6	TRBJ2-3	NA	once	CASSLLLGQGTDTQYF	TGTGCCAGCAGCTTACTCCTGGGACAAGGCACAGATACGCAGTATTTT
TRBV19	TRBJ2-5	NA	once	CASSIGQVGGETQYF	TGTGCCAGTAGTATAGGTCAGGTAGGGGGAGAGACCCAGTACTTC
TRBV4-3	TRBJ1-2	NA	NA	CASSQVRTHGYTF	TGCGCCAGCAGCCAAGTTCGCACTCATGGCTACACCTTC
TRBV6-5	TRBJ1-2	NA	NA	CASSSEGQPHRGYTF	TGTGCCAGCAGTTCAGAGGGCCAACCCCACCGTGGCTACACCTTC
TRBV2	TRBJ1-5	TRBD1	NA	CASRGDREEGQPQHF	TGTGCCAGCAGGGGGGACAGGGAGGAAGGTCAGCCCCAGCATTTT
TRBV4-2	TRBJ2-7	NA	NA	CASSQDTTGEQYF	TGTGCCAGCAGCCAAGATACGACTGGGGAGCAGTACTTC
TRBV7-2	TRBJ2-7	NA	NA	CASSTPRQAPYEQYF	TGTGCCAGCAGCACCCCCCGACAGGCGCCCTACGAGCAGTACTTC
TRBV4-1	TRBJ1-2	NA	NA	CASSPIQDPLYGYTF	TGCGCCAGCAGCCCGATACAGGATCCTCTCTATGGCTACACCTTC
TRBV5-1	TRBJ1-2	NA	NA	CASSWGGGNGYGYTF	TGCGCCAGCAGCTGGGGAGGCGGCAATGGCTATGGCTACACCTTC
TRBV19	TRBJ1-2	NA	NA	CASSPVGDTANYGYTF	TGTGCCAGTAGTCCAGTGGGGGACACTGCTAACTATGGCTACACCTTC
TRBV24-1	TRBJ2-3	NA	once	CATSDRTSRGDTQYF	TGTGCCACCAGTGACCGGACATCCCGTGGAGATACGCAGTATTTT
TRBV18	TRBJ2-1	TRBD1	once	CASSGQGERFF	TGTGCCAGCTCAGGACAGGGGGAGCGGTTCTTC
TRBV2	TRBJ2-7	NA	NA	CASSESREYEQYF	TGTGCCAGCAGTGAAAGCAGGGAATACGAGCAGTACTTC
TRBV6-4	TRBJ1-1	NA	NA	CASSDRGNTEAFF	TGTGCCAGCAGCGACCGAGGGAACACTGAAGCTTTCTTT
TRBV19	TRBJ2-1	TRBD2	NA	CASSMASGTYNEQFF	TGTGCCAGTAGTATGGCTAGCGGGACCTACAATGAGCAGTTCTTC
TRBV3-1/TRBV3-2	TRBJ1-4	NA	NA	CASSSLPVGFTTNEKLFF	TGTGCCAGCAGCTCGCTCCCGGTCGGTTTCACAACTAATGAAAAACTGTTTTTT
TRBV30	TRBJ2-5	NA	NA	CAWDLLGTQYF	TGTGCCTGGGACCTCCTCGGGACCCAGTACTTC
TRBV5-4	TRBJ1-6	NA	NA	CASSFGQANSPLHF	TGTGCCAGCAGCTTTGGCCAGGCTAATTCACCCCTCCACTTT
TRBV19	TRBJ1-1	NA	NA	CASSKQGPTEAFF	TGTGCCAGTAGCAAACAGGGCCCCACTGAAGCTTTCTTT
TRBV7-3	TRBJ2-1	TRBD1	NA	CASSPTGQGAYNEQFF	TGTGCCAGCAGCCCCACGGGACAGGGGGCCTACAATGAGCAGTTCTTC
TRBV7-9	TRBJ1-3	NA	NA	CASRPGFSGNTIYF	TGTGCCAGCAGGCCAGGATTCTCTGGAAACACCATATATTTT
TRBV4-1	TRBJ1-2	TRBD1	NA	CASSSAPGTGGEGGYTF	TGCGCCAGCAGCTCCGCCCCCGGGACAGGGGGCGAGGGAGGCTACACCTTC
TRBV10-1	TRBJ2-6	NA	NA	CASSEMGRSSGANVLTF	TGCGCCAGCAGTGAGATGGGCAGAAGCTCCGGGGCCAACGTCCTGACTTTC
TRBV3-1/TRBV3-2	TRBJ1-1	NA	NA	CASSPPGQSLDTEAFF	TGTGCCAGCAGCCCACCCGGACAGAGCCTGGACACTGAAGCTTTCTTT
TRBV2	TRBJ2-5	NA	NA	CASAEGPQETQYF	TGTGCCAGCGCCGAGGGCCCCCAAGAGACCCAGTACTTC
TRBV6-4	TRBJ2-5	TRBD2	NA	CASSEGAGEGETQYF	TGTGCCAGCAGTGAGGGAGCGGGAGAGGGAGAGACCCAGTACTTC
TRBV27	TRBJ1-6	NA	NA	CASSPVGDSPLHF	TGTGCCAGCAGCCCAGTAGGGGATTCACCCCTCCACTTT
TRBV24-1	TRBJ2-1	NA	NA	CATSDGGRDEQFF	TGTGCCACCAGTGACGGGGGGCGCGATGAGCAGTTCTTC
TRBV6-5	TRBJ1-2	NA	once	CASSQTEKNYGYTF	TGTGCCAGCAGCCAGACAGAGAAGAACTATGGCTACACCTTC
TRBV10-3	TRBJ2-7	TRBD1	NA	CAISQQGRLNDEQYF	TGTGCCATCAGCCAACAGGGGCGACTGAACGACGAGCAGTACTTC
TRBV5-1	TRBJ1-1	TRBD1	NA	CASEGGSQPGQGMAFF	TGCGCCAGTGAGGGGGGCTCTCAACCGGGACAGGGGATGGCTTTCTTT
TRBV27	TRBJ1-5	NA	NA	CASATVNQPQHF	TGTGCCAGCGCGACAGTTAATCAGCCCCAGCATTTT
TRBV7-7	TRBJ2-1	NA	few	CASSLGPTAYNEQFF	TGTGCTAGCAGCTTAGGTCCTACCGCCTACAATGAGCAGTTCTTC
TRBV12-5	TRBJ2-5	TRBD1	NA	CASGLTGEQETQYF	TGTGCTAGTGGTCTAACAGGGGAACAAGAGACCCAGTACTTC
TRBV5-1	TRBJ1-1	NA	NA	CASSAGGLEAFF	TGCGCCAGCAGCGCGGGCGGCTTGGAAGCTTTCTTT
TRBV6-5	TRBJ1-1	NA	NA	CASSYSLLNTEAFF	TGTGCCAGCAGTTACTCCTTATTAAACACTGAAGCTTTCTTT
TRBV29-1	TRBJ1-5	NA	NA	CSVDAGSGQPQHF	TGCAGCGTTGATGCGGGGTCGGGACAGCCCCAGCATTTT